A single sample is the source of the 15 T cell receptor beta chains below, sequenced in a study of glioma-infiltrating T cells after dendritic cell vaccination. The table came from immunoSEQ multiplex PCR; TCRdb's copy has only in-frame clones and leaves some out. The table shows over 65,000 clones, with 85% occurring only once. Time point of the sample: after dendritic cell vaccination, including at tumor progression/relapse. The starting material was blood, obtained after dendritic cell vaccination. The receptors here all came from a human donor with glioblastoma.

This rearrangement joins TRBV28 to TRBJ2-1; D unresolved. Between the trimmed V and J ends, which lost 2 bases and 3 bases, there was a span of 5 bases. Germline values: CDR1 MDHEN, CDR2 SYDVKM. This CDR3 comprises 13 residues. CDR3 residues: CASSLQDYNEQFF. The CDR3 nucleotides are TGTGCCAGCAGTTTACAGGACTACAATGAGCAGTTCTTC.

The chain employs TRBV5-8 and TRBJ1-5; D possibly corresponds to TRBD1 (5 bases). The length of the CDR3 is 15 residues. Trimming took 6 bases from V and 1 from J, leaving 14 bases between them. The V gene's germline CDR1 is SGHTS and CDR2 YDEGEE. CDR3 DNA: TGTGCCAGCAATCTGTGGGGGGGGAGCAATCAGCCCCAGCATTTT. Translation gives CASNLWGGSNQPQHF. The whole variable domain, filled in from reference TRBV5-8 and TRBJ1-5, reads EAGVTQSPTHLIKTRGQQATLRCSPISGHTSVYWYQQALGLGLQFLLWYDEGEERNRGNFPPRFSGRQFPNYSSELNVNALELEDSALYLCASNLWGGSNQPQHFGDGTRLSIL.

V usage is TRBV2 and J usage is TRBJ2-1; the D gene is possibly TRBD1 (6 bases). V gave up 7 bases and J gave up 5 bases, with 12 bases separating them. There are 13 residues in the CDR3. CDR1 and CDR2 from the germline V gene are SNHLY and FYNNEI. The CDR3 region is CASKGDTHNEQFF. The CDR3 DNA is TGTGCCAGCAAAGGGGACACCCACAATGAGCAGTTCTTC.

The gene calls are TRBV9 and TRBJ2-5; D is unresolved. There are 13 residues in the CDR3. From germline, CDR1 is SGDLS and CDR2 YYNGEE. The V end lost 0 bases, the J end lost 5 bases, and 8 bases lay between the germline ends. The CDR3 loop is CASSVGQAETQYF. The CDR3 DNA sequence: TGTGCCAGCAGCGTAGGGCAGGCGGAGACCCAGTACTTC.

Many counts were recorded for this clone. The chain links TRBV9 to TRBJ1-1; D not resolved. Trimming removed 4 bases from V and 2 bases from J, with 12 bases in between. Germline values: CDR1 SGDLS, CDR2 YYNGEE. The CDR3 has 14 residues. CDR3 DNA sequence: TGTGCCAGCAGCCCATCGACACCTAACACTGAAGCTTTCTTT. Amino acids: CASSPSTPNTEAFF.

This clone is a singleton in its sample. The chain uses TRBV30 and TRBJ2-7; TRBD2 agrees at 9 bases. In germline, CDR1 is GTSNPN, CDR2 SVGIG (reference sequence). Trimming cost V 2 bases and J 4 bases; bases outside gene matches: 3. The CDR3 loop spans 13 amino acids. CDR3 amino acids: CAWSLAGGYEQYF. CDR3 nucleotide sequence: TGTGCCTGGAGTCTCGCGGGAGGGTACGAGCAGTACTTC.

The rearrangement uses TRBV9 and TRBJ2-5, with D possibly TRBD1 on 5 matching bases. Trimming removed 2 bases from V and 5 bases from J, with 10 bases in between. From germline, CDR1 is SGDLS and CDR2 YYNGEE. CDR3 length: 13 amino acids. The CDR3 DNA follows: TGTGCCAGCAGCGTCAGGGTTGGGGAGACCCAGTACTTC. Translation gives CASSVRVGETQYF.

This chain joins TRBV5-4 and TRBJ2-2; 8 bases line up with TRBD2. Germline loops: CDR1 SGHNT, CDR2 YYREEE (reference sequence). This CDR3 has 15 amino acids. V was clipped by 4 bases and J by 7 bases; unmatched bases: 9. The CDR3 protein is CASSPGRAASGELFF. The CDR3 nucleotides are TGTGCCAGCAGCCCCGGGAGGGCCGCGAGCGGGGAGCTGTTTTTT.

This clone was seen a handful of times. CDR3 sequence: CASSQGSDSNQPQHF. The CDR3 DNA reads as TGCGCCAGCAGCCAAGGCTCAGATAGCAATCAGCCCCAGCATTTT. The rearrangement links TRBV4-3 to TRBJ1-5; D remains unclear. The CDR3 has 15 residues. Germline V gene sequence: CDR1 LGHNA, CDR2 YSLEER. Trimming took off 1 base at V and 0 bases at J, with 7 bases between the two ends.

The chain joins TRBV18 to TRBJ2-1; TRBD2 aligns across 7 bases. The length of the CDR3 is 14 residues. Germline values: CDR1 KGHSH, CDR2 LQKENI. Germline trimming cut 9 bases from V and 4 bases from J; bases unmatched to any gene: 9. DNA for the CDR3: TGTGCCAGTTCTCTAGCGGCCCTTTACAATGAGCAGTTCTTC. Translated, it gives CASSLAALYNEQFF.

The chain couples TRBV25-1 to TRBJ1-3, with a possible D match to TRBD1 (5 bases). Germline V gives CDR1 MGHDK, CDR2 SYGVNS. The length of the CDR3 is 15 residues. Deletions cut 0 bases from V and 0 bases from J, with 6 bases between. CDR3 region: CASSEYGGSGNTIYF. Here the CDR3 DNA reads TGTGCCAGCAGTGAATACGGGGGCTCTGGAAACACCATATATTTT.

This clone was counted a single time. V gene TRBV4-3 combines with J gene TRBJ2-2, with D possibly TRBD2 on 6 matching bases. Germline V gene data show CDR1 as LGHNA and CDR2 as YSLEER. The CDR3 length is 17 residues. Trimming removed 5 bases at V and 4 bases at J, with 20 bases between. CDR3 loop: CASSKSGSGELTGELFF. The CDR3 DNA reads as TGCGCCAGCAGCAAAAGTGGGTCGGGGGAGCTCACCGGGGAGCTGTTTTTT.

The chain links TRBV6-1 to TRBJ1-4, with D possibly being TRBD1 (6 bases). With 3 bases removed from V and 0 bases from J, the gap between germline ends came to 11 bases. Germline V gene data show CDR1 as MNHNS and CDR2 as SASEGT. The CDR3 covers 16 residues. CDR3 protein: CASSDPGVATNEKLFF. CDR3 DNA: TGTGCCAGCAGTGACCCAGGGGTTGCAACTAATGAAAAACTGTTTTTT.

Remarks on this clone: An end of the junction differs from the germline gene, which may be a read error. The sample has other DNA sequences that encode this CDR3 too. The chain couples TRBV2 to TRBJ1-1; 8 nucleotides agree with TRBD1. Germline V gene sequence: CDR1 SNHLY, CDR2 FYNNEI. This CDR3 is 14 amino acids long. For the CDR3, the DNA is TGCGCCAGCAGACCCCAGGGGGCGCACACTGAAGCTTTCTTT. Its translation: CASRPQGAHTEAFF.

This chain connects TRBV6-1 to TRBJ1-2, with D maybe TRBD1 (5 bases). Trimming removed 2 bases from V and 0 bases from J, with 16 bases in between. This CDR3 has 17 residues. Germline-derived CDR1 and CDR2 are MNHNS and SASEGT. CDR3 sequence reads: CASSESRDWRTNYGYTF. Here the CDR3 DNA reads TGTGCCAGCAGTGAATCCAGGGACTGGAGAACTAACTATGGCTACACCTTC.